This T cell receptor (beta chain) was sequenced in a study of blood T cell repertoires in COVID-19. The wider study: The United States, Italy and Spain were the sources of the acute and convalescent COVID-19 samples. The cDNA or gDNA used as material had been derived from T cells, B-cell-depleted T cells, or PBMCs.

In this sample, this clone turned up once. Germline loops: CDR1 SGHKS, CDR2 YYEKEE (reference sequence). The CDR3 runs to 15 residues. V lost 4 bases and J lost 2, with 15 bases in between. Authors' methods: Reference gene primers were amplified, and this amplification served to estimate nucleated cell counts. Clones were sequenced by immunoSEQ multiplex PCR, and TCRdb holds only the in-frame ones, with some missing. V, J and clone size were drawn from that table, and D and trimming were deduced from the DNA. The sample records 150,000 or so clones, under 90% being singletons. V gene TRBV5-5 combines with J gene TRBJ1-1; no clear D. Sample: peripheral blood. The TCR originated in a woman older than 75 with acute or convalescent COVID-19. CDR3 loop: CASSPPGRSNTEAFF. As DNA, the CDR3 is TGTGCCAGCAGCCCCCCCGGTCGGAGCAACACTGAAGCTTTCTTT.